The 10 T cell receptor beta chains below were found in one sample sequenced in a study of blood T cells in healthy people across ages (dated by TCRdb to between 2015 and 2016). The method was 5' RACE. Sequencing took place on an Illumina HiSeq 2500. The second PCR ran for about 7 to 11 cycles and used a J-beta primer mix along with a sample-barcoded 5' primer. TCRdb's own reprocessing of the public reads used fastp at Q25 and MiXCR and kept productive beta chains. All rows with the same CDR3 protein become a single entry with the most common DNA and genes. Counted in this sample were about a million distinct CDR3 sequences; 45% to 50% of them appeared once. Of the sample, 13% is held by the ten largest clones. Sequences were obtained from blood. These TCRs come from a man between 25 and 39 years old in good health.

This clonotype was recorded a few times. The chain uses TRBV3-1 and TRBJ1-2, with a tentative D call TRBD1 (5 bases). Germline V gene sequence: CDR1 LGHDT, CDR2 YNNKEL (reference sequence). The CDR3 runs to 15 residues. V gave up 3 bases and J gave up 4 bases, with 15 bases separating them. The DNA of the CDR3 is TGTGCCAGCAGCCAGATTTCGGGGGTAGGCTATGGCTACACCTTC. It specifies CASSQISGVGYGYTF. Using reference TRBV3-1 and TRBJ1-2 for the parts outside the CDR3, the full variable domain is DTAVSQTPKYLVTQMGNDKSIKCEQNLGHDTMYWYKQDSKKFLKIMFSYNNKELIINETVPNRFSPKSPDKAHLNLHINSLELGDSAVYFCASSQISGVGYGYTFGSGTRLTVV.

This clonotype was seen a handful of times. CDR3 DNA sequence: TGTGCCAGCAGCCAAGATTGGACAGGGGGGGCCTACAATGAGCAGTTCTTC. This translates into CASSQDWTGGAYNEQFF. The rearrangement uses TRBV3-1 and TRBJ2-1, with 10 nucleotides matching TRBD1. This CDR3 region has 17 residues. The V segment lost 0 bases and the J segment 2 bases; nucleotides outside the gene matches: 4. The germline V gene has CDR1 LGHDT and CDR2 YNNKEL (reference sequence).

The CDR3 DNA follows: TGTGCCAGCAGCGCCCGGGACAGGGTAACTGAAGCTTTCTTT. Its protein is CASSARDRVTEAFF. The V call is TRBV7-2, the J call TRBJ1-1; TRBD1 matches at 9 bases. The CDR3 spans 14 residues. Losses at the gene ends were 5 bases for V and 5 bases for J; bases not matched to a gene: 6. Looked up from germline, CDR1 is SGHTA and CDR2 is FQGNSA.

This clonotype came up a few times. The V and J genes are TRBV5-1 and TRBJ2-5; tentatively, D is TRBD1 or TRBD2 (5 bases each). The ends were cut back, 0 bases at V and 1 base at J, with 7 bases in the middle. Germline values: CDR1 SGHRS, CDR2 YFSETQ. The CDR3 extends over 14 amino acids. The CDR3 protein is CASSLVGVQETQYF. Written as DNA, the CDR3 is TGCGCCAGCAGCTTGGTGGGGGTCCAAGAGACCCAGTACTTC.

In DNA form, the CDR3 reads TGCGCCAGCAAACCCGTGGATCACTACGAGCAGTACTTC. Protein sequence: CASKPVDHYEQYF. The chain has TRBV4-1 and TRBJ2-7; no firm D call. The CDR3 runs 13 residues. In germline, CDR1 is MGHRA, CDR2 YSYEKL. V lost 7 bases and J lost 3, with 13 bases in between.

The V call is TRBV20-1, the J call TRBJ2-1; D possibly corresponds to TRBD1 (5 bases). V dropped 0 bases and J dropped 8 bases, with 8 bases sitting between them. This CDR3 is built from 12 residues. Germline V gene lookup returns CDR1 DFQATT and CDR2 SNEGSKA (reference sequence). The CDR3 here is CSARDDSHEQFF. The CDR3 nucleotides read TGCAGTGCTAGAGATGACAGTCATGAGCAGTTCTTC.

This clonotype was seen a handful of times. Sequence at one end of the junction differs from germline and may be a read error. The genes are TRBV27 and TRBJ2-7; D might be TRBD1 or TRBD2, each matching 6 bases. Germline CDR1 is MNHEY and CDR2 is SMNVEV (reference sequence). The CDR3 covers 17 residues. The CDR3 loop is CASRLILGGGLSYEQYF. CDR3 DNA: TGTGCCAGCCGTTTAATTTTAGGTGGGGGGCTGAGCTACGAGCAGTACTTC.

J is TRBJ2-7 and V is TRBV5-1; D ambiguous. Germline-derived CDR1 and CDR2 are SGHRS and YFSETQ. V gave up 1 base and J gave up 0 bases, with 11 bases separating them. CDR3 length: 15 amino acids. The CDR3 sequence: CASSLWADISYEQYF. The CDR3 bases are TGCGCCAGCAGCTTGTGGGCGGATATCTCCTACGAGCAGTACTTC.

Only a few counts were recorded for this clonotype. The chain employs TRBV20-1 and TRBJ2-5; 11 nucleotides agree with TRBD2. Germline V CDR1 and CDR2: DFQATT, SNEGSKA (reference sequence). The CDR3 spans 17 residues. With V trimmed by 1 base and J by 0 bases, 7 bases remained unmatched. This chain's CDR3 is CSARGLAGGPYQETQYF. DNA for the CDR3: TGCAGTGCTAGAGGGCTAGCGGGGGGCCCATACCAAGAGACCCAGTACTTC.

This clonotype was detected once. The chain combines TRBV12-3 or TRBV12-4 with TRBJ1-2, with TRBD1 as a possible D gene (5 bases). Trimming shortened V by 4 bases and J by 0 bases, and 15 bases separated the two germline ends. The CDR3 runs to 16 residues. The CDR3 region is CASSYLQGGSNYGYTF. The CDR3 bases are TGTGCCAGCAGTTACCTTCAGGGAGGTTCTAACTATGGCTACACCTTC.